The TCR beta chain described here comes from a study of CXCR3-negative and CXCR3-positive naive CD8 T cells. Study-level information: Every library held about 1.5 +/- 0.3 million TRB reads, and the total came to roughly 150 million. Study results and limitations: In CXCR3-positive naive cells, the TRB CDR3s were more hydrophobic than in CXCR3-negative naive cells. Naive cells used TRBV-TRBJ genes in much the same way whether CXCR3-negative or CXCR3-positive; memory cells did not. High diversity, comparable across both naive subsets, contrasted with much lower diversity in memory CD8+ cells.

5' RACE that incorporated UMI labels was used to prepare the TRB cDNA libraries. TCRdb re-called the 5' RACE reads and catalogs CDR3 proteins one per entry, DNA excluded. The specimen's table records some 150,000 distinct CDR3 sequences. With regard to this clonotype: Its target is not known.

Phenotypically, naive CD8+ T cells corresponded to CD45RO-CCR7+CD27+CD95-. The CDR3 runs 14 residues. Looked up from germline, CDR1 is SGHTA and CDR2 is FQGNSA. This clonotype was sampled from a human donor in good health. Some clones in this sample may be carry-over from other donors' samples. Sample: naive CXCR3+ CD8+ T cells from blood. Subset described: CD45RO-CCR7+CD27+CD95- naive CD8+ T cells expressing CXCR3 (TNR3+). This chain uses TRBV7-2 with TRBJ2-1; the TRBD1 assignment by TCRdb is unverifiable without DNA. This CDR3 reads CASSQPLSDNEQFF.